This T cell receptor (beta chain) stems from a study of cytotoxic CD8 clonotypes in ibrutinib-treated CLL. Remarks on this clone: As yet, its antigen is unknown.

The V gene's germline CDR1 is SNHLY and CDR2 FYNNEI. V lost 1 base and J lost 8, with 11 bases in between. This CDR3 contains 13 residues. Profiled with immunoSEQ multiplex PCR; TCRdb holds only in-frame clones, not every one. The table records 150,000 or so clones, 79% of them present only once. Regarding the study as a whole: Baseline clonality, above age-matched healthy donor levels, tracked circulating CD8+ T-cell counts. Upon ibrutinib response clonality rose, and upon progression it fell back toward baseline.

The V gene is TRBV2, the J gene TRBJ1-2; a possible D gene is TRBD1 (5 bases). The receptor was isolated from a human donor with chronic lymphocytic leukemia. The material sequenced was PBMCs, taken after 12 months of ibrutinib treatment. Written as DNA, the CDR3 is TGTGCCAGCAGTGAAGGCCAGGGCTACGGCTACACCTTC. It yields the protein CASSEGQGYGYTF.